This is a list of T cell receptor beta chains from one sample in a study of tumor-infiltrating lymphocytes in primary liver carcinoma. TCRdb reprocessed the multiplex PCR reads via MiXCR and lists one record per CDR3 protein. The sample has fewer than 350,000 distinct CDR3 sequences; about 62% are singletons. Sample: peripheral blood. These TCRs come from a man aged 40-50 years with primary liver carcinoma and hepatitis B virus infection. The CDR3 runs from the conserved cysteine through the conserved F or W. The D gene is left open where the match is weak. Some rows mark clone size as missing; the rest say once, few, many or name a class of expanded clone.

cdr3_nt | cdr3_aa | v_call | d_call | clone_size | j_call
TGTGCCAGCAGCCCGCGAACGGGACTGATCACAGATACGCAGTATTTT | CASSPRTGLITDTQYF | TRBV5-4 | NA | NA | TRBJ2-3
TGCAGCGTCGCCGGGACAGGGAGGACTAATGAAAAACTGTTTTTT | CSVAGTGRTNEKLFF | TRBV29-1 | TRBD1 | many | TRBJ1-4
TGTGCCAGCAGTCCTTCTCAGTCGGCAAACGAGCAGTACTTC | CASSPSQSANEQYF | TRBV28 | NA | NA | TRBJ2-7
TGTACCAGCAGCTTAGGTGACTCCCGCACAGATACGCAGTATTTT | CTSSLGDSRTDTQYF | TRBV11-2 | NA | NA | TRBJ2-3
TGCGCCAGCAGTGAGACAGGGGGCTATGGCTACACCTTC | CASSETGGYGYTF | TRBV10-1 | TRBD1 | few | TRBJ1-2
TGTGCCAGCAGCAAGAGACAGGGGACGTACCAATCGACCCAGTACTTC | CASSKRQGTYQSTQYF | TRBV21-1 | NA | NA | TRBJ2-5
TGTGCCAGCAGCGACATAGATCGTAGTTACGAGCAGTACTTC | CASSDIDRSYEQYF | TRBV11-1 | NA | NA | TRBJ2-7
TGCAGCGCGATGACTAGCGGGAGTCGGAATGAGCAGTTCTTC | CSAMTSGSRNEQFF | TRBV29-1 | TRBD2 | NA | TRBJ2-1
TGCAGCGTTAAGCACCCGGGACGGACGTCCTACGAGCAGTACTTC | CSVKHPGRTSYEQYF | TRBV29-1 | NA | NA | TRBJ2-7
TGTGCCAGCAGGGCTACTGGAAACACCATATATTTT | CASRATGNTIYF | TRBV6-1 | NA | many | TRBJ1-3
TGTGCCAGCGCCGTGAGGCAGGGAAGTTCACCCCTCCACTTT | CASAVRQGSSPLHF | TRBV12-3/TRBV12-4 | NA | NA | TRBJ1-6
TGCAGCGCCAGGGGCTCTGGAAACACCATATATTTT | CSARGSGNTIYF | TRBV29-1 | NA | many | TRBJ1-3
TGCAGCGTTGAAGAAGGGGGACTAGAGGGAGACGAGGAGTACTTC | CSVEEGGLEGDEEYF | TRBV29-1 | TRBD2 | NA | TRBJ2-7
TGCAGCGTTGCAGGGTTAGGGGGTCCAGATACGCATTATTTT | CSVAGLGGPDTHYF | TRBV29-1 | NA | once | TRBJ2-3
TGTGCCAGCAGCTTGCTTGCGGATTGGAACGAAGAGCAGTACTTC | CASSLLADWNEEQYF | TRBV13 | NA | many | TRBJ2-7
TGTGCCAGCAGCCAGAGAGTAGTGGGACTAGCGGACAATGAGCAGTTCTTC | CASSQRVVGLADNEQFF | TRBV4-2 | TRBD2 | NA | TRBJ2-1
TGTGCCACCAGTATCACCCGGGGAACCGGGGAGCTGTTTTTT | CATSITRGTGELFF | TRBV15 | NA | NA | TRBJ2-2
TGTGCCAGCAGCGGGACTAGTTGGGCCAATGAGCAGTTCTTC | CASSGTSWANEQFF | TRBV7-9 | TRBD2 | NA | TRBJ2-1
TGTGCCGGAGGGAAGATGGACACTGAAACTTTCTTT | CAGGKMDTETFF | TRBV30 | NA | once | TRBJ1-1
TGTGCCAGCAGCCCCGGCGGAGGGGGCTATGTGAATGAGCAGTTCTTC | CASSPGGGGYVNEQFF | TRBV5-4 | NA | many | TRBJ2-1
TGCGCCAGCAGCTTATGGACAACTAGCACTGAAGCTTTCTTT | CASSLWTTSTEAFF | TRBV5-1 | NA | NA | TRBJ1-1
TGTGCCAGCAGTCCTCGGAGGGCAGGCTACACCTTC | CASSPRRAGYTF | TRBV28 | NA | NA | TRBJ1-2
TGTGCCAGCGGCACCCAGCGGGAGTACGAGCGGTTCTTC | CASGTQREYERFF | TRBV11-1 | TRBD2 | NA | TRBJ2-1
TGCAGCGATGTGGCCCGGAACTCCTACGAGCAGTACTTC | CSDVARNSYEQYF | TRBV29-1 | NA | NA | TRBJ2-7
TGTGCCAACAGCCAAGATCCGCCTAGCGGGGCTGAGACCCAGTACTTC | CANSQDPPSGAETQYF | TRBV4-1 | TRBD2 | NA | TRBJ2-5
TGTGCCAGCAGGGGGCAGACGTACCAAGAGACCCAGTACTTC | CASRGQTYQETQYF | TRBV6-2/TRBV6-3 | NA | many | TRBJ2-5
TGTGCCAGCAGCTTAGTGGGGAGGGACGGCTATGGCTACACCTTC | CASSLVGRDGYGYTF | TRBV11-1 | NA | NA | TRBJ1-2
TGTGCCAGCAGTCGGGTTAGCGGGAGTCTCAACGAGCAGTACTTC | CASSRVSGSLNEQYF | TRBV28 | TRBD2 | NA | TRBJ2-7
TGCGCCAGCAGCCGAGATGCCGGAGCGGATCAGCCCCAGCATTTT | CASSRDAGADQPQHF | TRBV4-1 | NA | NA | TRBJ1-5
TGTGCCAGCAGCACCCCGACAGATTTATTAGGCTACACCTTC | CASSTPTDLLGYTF | TRBV7-9 | NA | NA | TRBJ1-2
TGTGCCAGTAGTCCCACACAGGACGCTAAGCAGCCCCAGCATTTT | CASSPTQDAKQPQHF | TRBV6-6 | NA | NA | TRBJ1-5
TGTGCCAGCAGTTCATCCCGACCACAGCTGGTGGTCACTGAAGCTTTCTTT | CASSSSRPQLVVTEAFF | TRBV6-5 | NA | once | TRBJ1-1
TGTGCCATCAACTACATTCCTGGGGCCAACGTCCTGACTTTC | CAINYIPGANVLTF | TRBV12-3/TRBV12-4 | NA | NA | TRBJ2-6